Included here is one T cell receptor beta chain sequence, with context. The antigen remains unidentified. This specimen comes from a study of metastatic and nonmetastatic thyroid tumors. Before thyroid surgery, none of the patients had received any treatment. TCRdb redid the clone calls on the PCR reads using MiXCR. In the table there are about 26,000 clones, around 24% of which are singletons. Study outcomes and limitations: TCR beta diversity was reportedly significantly higher in malignant thyroid tumors than benign nodules, in blood and tumor.

Germline V gives CDR1 MNHNS, CDR2 SASEGT. The ends were cut back, 2 bases at V and 0 bases at J, with 13 bases in the middle. The CDR3 sequence is 16 residues long. The chain joins TRBV6-1 to TRBJ1-2; no firm D call. The receptor was derived from a female donor with papillary thyroid cancer or a benign thyroid nodule (not recorded which). Some clones in this sample may be carry-over from other donors' samples. What was sequenced was blood. The CDR3 DNA sequence: TGTGCCAGCAGTGAATCATTATGGTCAGCTAACTATGGCTACACCTTC. Translated: CASSESLWSANYGYTF.